This TCR beta chain was recovered during a study of cytomegalovirus exposure and HLA in healthy donors. The study, taken as a whole, reports: Three of the chains that were CMV-associated were confirmed in vitro to be specific for CMV antigens. Rarity characterized most TCR sequences, yet some public TCRs appeared in many donors. Subsequent analysis showed first-cohort TCR clusters tending to co-occur in some 120 validation repertoires.

Germline V gives CDR1 GTSNPN, CDR2 SVGIG (reference sequence). This CDR3 is 14 amino acids long. The ends were cut back, 1 base at V and 1 base at J, with 10 bases in the middle. As for this clone: Antigen unknown.

TCRdb's copy holds only in-frame clones and misses some; the assay was immunoSEQ multiplex PCR. The sample has roughly 80,000 clones; about 92% are singletons. The validation cohort, a group of around 130 subjects, included the donors and was separate from the approximately 660-subject first cohort. The receptor was isolated from a man aged 18 to 35 in good health and CMV-seronegative. The sequenced sample was PBMCs. The chain combines TRBV30 with TRBJ1-1, with D hard to call. DNA of the CDR3: TGTGCCTGGAGTGGACGGAGGGCGAACACTGAAGCTTTCTTT. It yields the protein CAWSGRRANTEAFF. Full variable domain (remainder filled in from reference TRBV30 and TRBJ1-1): SQTIHQWPATLVQPVGSPLSLECTVEGTSNPNLYWYRQAAGRGLQLLFYSVGIGQISSEVPQNLSASRPQDRQFILSSKKLLLSDSGFYLCAWSGRRANTEAFFGQGTRLTVV.